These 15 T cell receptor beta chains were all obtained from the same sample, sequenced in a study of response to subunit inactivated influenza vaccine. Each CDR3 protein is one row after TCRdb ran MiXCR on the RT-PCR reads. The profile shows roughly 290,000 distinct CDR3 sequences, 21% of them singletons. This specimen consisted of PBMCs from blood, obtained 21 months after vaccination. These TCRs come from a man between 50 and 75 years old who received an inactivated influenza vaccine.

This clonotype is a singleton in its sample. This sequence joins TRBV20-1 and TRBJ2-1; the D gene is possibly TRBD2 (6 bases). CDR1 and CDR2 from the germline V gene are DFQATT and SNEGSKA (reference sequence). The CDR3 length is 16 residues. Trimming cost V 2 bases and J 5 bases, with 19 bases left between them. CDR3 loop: CSARSKLAQGDNEQFF. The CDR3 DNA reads TGCAGTGCTAGATCAAAACTAGCTCAGGGAGACAATGAGCAGTTCTTC.

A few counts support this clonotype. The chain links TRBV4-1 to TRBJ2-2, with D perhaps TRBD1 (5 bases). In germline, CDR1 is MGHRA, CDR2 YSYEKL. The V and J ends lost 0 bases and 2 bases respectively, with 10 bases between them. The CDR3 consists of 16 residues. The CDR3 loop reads CASSQDLGANTGELFF. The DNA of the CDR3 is TGCGCCAGCAGCCAAGATCTTGGGGCCAACACCGGGGAGCTGTTTTTT.

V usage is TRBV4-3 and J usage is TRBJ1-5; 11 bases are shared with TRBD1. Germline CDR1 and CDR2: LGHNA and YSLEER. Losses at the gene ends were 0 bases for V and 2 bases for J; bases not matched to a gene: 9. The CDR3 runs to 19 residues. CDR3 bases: TGCGCCAGCAGCCAAGATCCCCCGGACAGGGGGCAGGGCAATCAGCCCCAGCATTTT. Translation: CASSQDPPDRGQGNQPQHF.

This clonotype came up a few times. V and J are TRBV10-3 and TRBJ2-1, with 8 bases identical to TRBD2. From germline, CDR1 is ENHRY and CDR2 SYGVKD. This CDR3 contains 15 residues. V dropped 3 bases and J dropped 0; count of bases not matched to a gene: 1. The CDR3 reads CAISDGRVSYNEQFF. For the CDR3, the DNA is TGTGCCATCAGTGACGGGAGGGTCTCCTACAATGAGCAGTTCTTC.

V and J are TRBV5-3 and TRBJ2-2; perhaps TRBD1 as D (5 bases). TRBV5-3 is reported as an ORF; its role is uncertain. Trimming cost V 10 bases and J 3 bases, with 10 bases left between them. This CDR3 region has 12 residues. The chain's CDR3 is CAGAQDTGELFF. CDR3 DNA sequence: TGTGCCGGGGCGCAGGACACCGGGGAGCTGTTTTTT.

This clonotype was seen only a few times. The DNA for the CDR3 is TGCAGCGTTGAAGATCAGGTCTATGGCTACACCTTC. Protein: CSVEDQVYGYTF. V gene TRBV29-1 combines with J gene TRBJ1-2; D is undetermined. Germline V gene data show CDR1 as SQVTM and CDR2 as ANQGSEA. This CDR3 is built from 12 residues. Between the trimmed V and J ends, which lost 0 bases and 4 bases, there was a span of 6 bases. The complete variable domain, with remaining parts taken from reference TRBV29-1 and TRBJ1-2, reads SAVISQKPSRDICQRGTSLTIQCQVDSQVTMMFWYRQQPGQSLTLIATANQGSEATYESGFVIDKFPISRPNLTFSTLTVSNMSPEDSSIYLCSVEDQVYGYTFGSGTRLTVV.

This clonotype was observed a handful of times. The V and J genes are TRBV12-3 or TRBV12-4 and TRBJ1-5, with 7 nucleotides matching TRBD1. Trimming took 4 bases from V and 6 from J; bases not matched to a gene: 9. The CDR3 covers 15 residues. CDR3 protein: CASSSGQGEVQPQHF. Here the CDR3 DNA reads TGTGCCAGCAGTTCGGGTCAGGGGGAGGTTCAGCCCCAGCATTTT.

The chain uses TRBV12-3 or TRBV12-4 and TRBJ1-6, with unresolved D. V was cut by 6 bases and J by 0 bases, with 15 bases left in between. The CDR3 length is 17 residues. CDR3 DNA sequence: TGTGCCAGCAGAGAGAAATTAGGCCGCTCCTATAATTCACCCCTCCACTTT. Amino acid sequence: CASREKLGRSYNSPLHF.

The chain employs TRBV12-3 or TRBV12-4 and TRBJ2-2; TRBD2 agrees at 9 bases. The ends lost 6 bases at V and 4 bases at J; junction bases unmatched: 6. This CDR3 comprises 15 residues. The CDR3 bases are TGTGCCAGCAGGCGACTAGCGGAGCTCACCGGGGAGCTGTTTTTT. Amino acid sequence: CASRRLAELTGELFF.

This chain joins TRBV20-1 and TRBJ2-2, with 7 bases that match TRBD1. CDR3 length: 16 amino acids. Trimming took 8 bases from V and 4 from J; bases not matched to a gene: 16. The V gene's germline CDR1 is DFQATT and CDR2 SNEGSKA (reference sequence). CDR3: CSSLRTGTLSTGELFF. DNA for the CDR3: TGCAGTTCACTTAGGACAGGCACGTTGAGCACCGGGGAGCTGTTTTTT.

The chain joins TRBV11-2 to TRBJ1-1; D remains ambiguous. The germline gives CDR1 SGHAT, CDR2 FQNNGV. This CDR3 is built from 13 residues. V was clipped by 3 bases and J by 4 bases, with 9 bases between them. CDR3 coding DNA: TGTGCCAGCAGCTTTGGGCCCCGCACTGAAGCTTTCTTT. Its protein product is CASSFGPRTEAFF.

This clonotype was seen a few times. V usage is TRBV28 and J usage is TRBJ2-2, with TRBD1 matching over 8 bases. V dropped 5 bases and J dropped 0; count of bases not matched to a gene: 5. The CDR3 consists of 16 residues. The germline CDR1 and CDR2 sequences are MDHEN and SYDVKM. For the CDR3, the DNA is TGTGCCAGCAGTGTCCCACAGGGGGCGAACACCGGGGAGCTGTTTTTT. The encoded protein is CASSVPQGANTGELFF.

The CDR3: CATQGLQNIQYF. The CDR3 nucleotides read TGTGCCACACAGGGGCTCCAAAACATTCAGTACTTC. This sequence joins TRBV7-9 and TRBJ2-4; 7 bases fit TRBD1. From germline, CDR1 is SEHNR and CDR2 FQNEAQ (reference sequence). The CDR3 contains 12 residues. V lost 10 bases and J lost 5; bases outside the gene matches: 5.

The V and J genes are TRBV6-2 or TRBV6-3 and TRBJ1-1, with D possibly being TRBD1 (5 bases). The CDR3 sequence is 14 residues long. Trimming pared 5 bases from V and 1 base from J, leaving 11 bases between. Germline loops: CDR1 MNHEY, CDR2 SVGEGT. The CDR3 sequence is CASSLTATNTEAFF. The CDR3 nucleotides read TGTGCCAGCAGTCTGACAGCTACGAACACTGAAGCTTTCTTT.

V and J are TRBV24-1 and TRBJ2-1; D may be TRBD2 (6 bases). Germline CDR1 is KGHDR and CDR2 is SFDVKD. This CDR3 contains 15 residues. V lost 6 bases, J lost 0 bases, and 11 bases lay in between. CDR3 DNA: TGTGCCACCAGTCAGGCCGGGAGCTCCTACAATGAGCAGTTCTTC. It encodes CATSQAGSSYNEQFF.